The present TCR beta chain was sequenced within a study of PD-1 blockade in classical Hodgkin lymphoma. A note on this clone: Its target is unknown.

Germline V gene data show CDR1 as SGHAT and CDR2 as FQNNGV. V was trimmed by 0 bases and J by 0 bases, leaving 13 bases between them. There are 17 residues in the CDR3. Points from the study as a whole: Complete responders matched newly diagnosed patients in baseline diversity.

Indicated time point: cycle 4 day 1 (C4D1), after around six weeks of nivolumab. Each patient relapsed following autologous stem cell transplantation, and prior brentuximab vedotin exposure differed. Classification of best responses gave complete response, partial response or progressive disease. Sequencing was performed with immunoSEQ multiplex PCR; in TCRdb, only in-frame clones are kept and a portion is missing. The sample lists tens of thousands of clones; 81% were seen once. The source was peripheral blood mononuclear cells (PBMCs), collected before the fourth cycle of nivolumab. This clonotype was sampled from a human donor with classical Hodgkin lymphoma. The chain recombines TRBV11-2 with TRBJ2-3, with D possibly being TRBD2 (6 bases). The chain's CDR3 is CASSLDGGAFSTDTQYF. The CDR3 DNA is TGTGCCAGCAGCTTAGATGGCGGGGCCTTTAGCACAGATACGCAGTATTTT.